The rows below give T cell receptor beta chains drawn from one sample of a study of blood T cell repertoires in COVID-19. Data came from immunoSEQ multiplex PCR; TCRdb stores just in-frame clones and leaves some out. The table includes 130,000 to 150,000 clones, about 86% detected once. The sequenced material came from PBMCs or T cells enriched from blood (not recorded which). These receptor sequences come from a man aged 45 to 65 who had recovered from COVID-19. Each CDR3 is given with its conserved first and last residue. A D gene is named only where the DNA matches it firmly. Only part of the rows carry a size: once, few, many, or a class if the clone is expanded.

D,J,size,V,DNA,CDR3
.,TRBJ1-1,.,TRBV15,TGTGCCACCAGCATCCCTTCCAGGGAAGGAGTCACTGAAGCTTTCTTT,CATSIPSREGVTEAFF
.,TRBJ1-4,.,TRBV6-6,TGTGCCAGCAGGAAGACAGGAACTAATGAAAAACTGTTTTTT,CASRKTGTNEKLFF
.,TRBJ1-5,once,TRBV18,TGTGCCAGCTCACCAGGACTCACGCATCAGCCCCAGCATTTT,CASSPGLTHQPQHF
TRBD2,TRBJ2-5,.,TRBV7-6,TGTGCCAGCAGCTTATCCCATAGCGGGGCTCTGCAAGAGACCCAGTACTTC,CASSLSHSGALQETQYF
.,TRBJ1-4,.,TRBV4-3,TGCGCCAGCAGCCAAGAAGGAACCACAACAGGGACGTGGGAAAAACTGTTTTTT,CASSQEGTTTGTWEKLFF
TRBD2,TRBJ2-1,.,TRBV11-2,TGTGCCAGCAGCTTCCTCGGACTAGCGGCAAATGAGCAGTTCTTC,CASSFLGLAANEQFF
.,TRBJ1-2,few,TRBV5-4,TGTGCCAGCAGCCTGGGGGCAGGGACTAACTATGGCTACACCTTC,CASSLGAGTNYGYTF
TRBD2,TRBJ2-7,.,TRBV30,TGTGCCTGGAGTAGGGAGGGCACCCACGAGCAGTACTTC,CAWSREGTHEQYF
TRBD1,TRBJ2-7,.,TRBV10-3,TGTGCCATCAGTGAGTCGGGACAGAGCTACGAGCAGTACTTC,CAISESGQSYEQYF
.,TRBJ1-4,.,TRBV9,TGTGCCAGCAGCGAGGGGTGGTCTAATGAAAAACTGTTTTTT,CASSEGWSNEKLFF
.,TRBJ1-2,.,TRBV9,TGTGCCAGCAGCGCAGACAGTGCTAACTATGGCTACACCTTC,CASSADSANYGYTF
TRBD1,TRBJ2-7,.,TRBV7-9,TGTGCCAGCAGCCCATCGGGACAGGGCCATCCGTACGAGCAGTACTTC,CASSPSGQGHPYEQYF
TRBD2,TRBJ2-7,once,TRBV29-1,TGCAGCGTTGTGACTAGCGGGGGCCGAAGCTCCTACGAGCAGTACTTC,CSVVTSGGRSSYEQYF
TRBD1,TRBJ1-1,.,TRBV19,TGTGCCAGTAGTATTAACAGGGGGCTTGGGAACACTGAAGCTTTCTTT,CASSINRGLGNTEAFF
.,TRBJ1-2,.,TRBV12-2,TGTGCAAGTCGCTTAGCCCCGAGGGATGTCGGCTATGGCTACACCTTC,CASRLAPRDVGYGYTF
TRBD1,TRBJ2-5,.,TRBV5-1,TGCGCCAGCAGCTTGGGGGGACAGGGGGCGAGAGAGACCCAGTACTTC,CASSLGGQGARETQYF
TRBD1,TRBJ1-4,few,TRBV12-5,TGTGCTAGTGGTTTGGGGACAGGGAGACATGAAAAACTGTTTTTT,CASGLGTGRHEKLFF
.,TRBJ2-2,.,TRBV5-1,TGCGCCAGCAGCTTGGAACATCCCCATGGCACCGGGGAGCTGTTTTTT,CASSLEHPHGTGELFF
.,TRBJ1-1,.,TRBV11-2,TGTGCCAGCAGCTCCCAGGGCCCCACTCTTTTGAACACTGAAGCTTTCTTT,CASSSQGPTLLNTEAFF
.,TRBJ2-1,.,TRBV18,TGTGCCAGCTCACCAGATGACCCCAAGCGGCAGTTCTTC,CASSPDDPKRQFF
.,TRBJ2-5,.,TRBV7-6,TGTGCCAGCAGCGTCAGGGGTCCAGAGACCCAGTACTTC,CASSVRGPETQYF
.,TRBJ1-3,.,TRBV3-1/TRBV3-2,TGTGCCAGCAGCCAAGAAGGCCGGGCTGGAAACACCATATATTTT,CASSQEGRAGNTIYF
.,TRBJ2-7,.,TRBV9,TGTGCCAGCAGCGTAGGTGGGACACCTATCTCCTTC,CASSVGGTPISF
.,TRBJ2-1,.,TRBV10-1,TGCGCCATTATAGAGAGCTCCTACAATGAGCAGTTCTTC,CAIIESSYNEQFF
.,TRBJ2-6,.,TRBV5-1,TGCGCCAGCAGCTTGGCCAGGGGGGCTGGGGCCAACGTCCTGACTTTC,CASSLARGAGANVLTF
TRBD2,TRBJ2-1,.,TRBV19,TGTGCCAGTAGCAATAGCGGGGGGGCCTACAATGAGCAGTTCTTC,CASSNSGGAYNEQFF
.,TRBJ2-5,.,TRBV6-1,TGTGCCAGCAGTGAGGGGCAGGTCCAAGAGACCCAGTACTTC,CASSEGQVQETQYF
TRBD2,TRBJ2-3,.,TRBV7-8,TGTGCCAGCAGCCCTCTAGCGGGGGTGGGGGATACGCAGTATTTT,CASSPLAGVGDTQYF
TRBD1,TRBJ1-2,.,TRBV3-1/TRBV3-2,TGTGCCAGCAGTCGGGACAGAGCTAACTATGGCTACACCTTC,CASSRDRANYGYTF
TRBD1,TRBJ1-3,.,TRBV19,TGTGCCAGTAGTATTGCAGGGGGCTCTGGAAACACCATATATTTT,CASSIAGGSGNTIYF
.,TRBJ1-6,.,TRBV7-3,TGTGCCAGCAGCTTAGATAGCCAGCCTAATTCACCCCTCCACTTT,CASSLDSQPNSPLHF
TRBD2,TRBJ2-2,.,TRBV4-2,TGTGCCAGCAGCCAAGGACTAGCGGGGGGGCTCGGGGAGCTGTTTTTT,CASSQGLAGGLGELFF
.,TRBJ2-1,.,TRBV5-8,TGTGCCAGCAGCTTGGGAGGGACAACAAACAATGAGCAGTTCTTC,CASSLGGTTNNEQFF
TRBD2,TRBJ2-7,.,TRBV11-2,TGTGCCAGCAGCTTAGCTACGGGGAGGGGTTCCTACGAGCAGTACTTC,CASSLATGRGSYEQYF
TRBD1,TRBJ2-7,.,TRBV23-1,TGCGCCAGCAGTCATTGGCCTCTTATTTGGGACAGGGGGATGGGACGGGAGCAGTACTTC,CASSHWPLIWDRGMGREQYF